The sequence of this TCR beta chain was determined in a study of blood T cell repertoires in COVID-19. Overall study: Samples representing acute and convalescent COVID-19 were sourced from the United States, Italy and Spain. PBMCs, B-cell-depleted T cells, or T cells provided the cDNA or gDNA that made up the material.

The count of this clone is one. V lost 2 bases and J lost 8, with 12 bases in between. The CDR3 has 13 residues. CDR1 LGHDT and CDR2 YNNKEL come from the germline V gene (reference sequence). Per the original methods: Estimates of nucleated cell counts were drawn from the amplification of reference gene primers. Here immunoSEQ multiplex PCR was the method, and the copy in TCRdb shows in-frame clones only, minus some. Clonal size and the V and J genes are those of that table, whereas D and trimming came from the DNA. The sample carries over 130,000 clones, about 86% recorded once. Sequences were obtained from peripheral blood. This receptor was obtained from a woman aged 60-75 years with acute or convalescent COVID-19. The chain employs TRBV3-1 (or the pseudogene TRBV3-2) and TRBJ1-2; perhaps TRBD1 as D (5 bases). The CDR3 region has the DNA TGTGCCAGCAGCCAAAACCTCAGGGCCGGCTACACCTTC. Translation: CASSQNLRAGYTF.